This T cell receptor beta chain was retrieved from a study of cytomegalovirus exposure and HLA in healthy donors. In the study overall: Within an early data release were around 80 million unique TCRs drawn from HLA-typed donors.

About this clone: Its cognate antigen is unknown.

Germline V gene sequence: CDR1 SGHTA, CDR2 FQGTGA. V lost 5 bases, J lost 10 bases, and 15 bases lay in between. The CDR3 length is 14 residues. Study results and limitations: Later work showed greater clonal expansion in HLA-associated TCR beta chains than in equally common others. A later examination showed that TCR association rates differed by HLA locus, with DRB1 most and HLA-C fewest.

The primer mix had 60 Vbeta and 13 Jbeta primers. Repertoires were generated with immunoSEQ multiplex PCR, while TCRdb's copy carries only in-frame clones and drops some. The table includes 150,000 to 250,000 clones, around 76% detected once. The sample taken for sequencing was PBMCs. The chain employs TRBV7-3 and TRBJ1-6; D is unclear. The TCR comes from a man aged 30 to 39 in good health and CMV-seronegative. The CDR3 region is CASSPGVNGSPLHF. The DNA of the CDR3 is TGTGCCAGCAGCCCCGGGGTAAATGGGTCACCCCTCCACTTT.